Sequencing of this T cell receptor (beta chain) was carried out in a study of blood T cell repertoires in COVID-19. Enrolment of Seattle patients took place during active infection, and they were followed longitudinally. TCRdb's copy holds only in-frame clones and misses some; the assay was immunoSEQ multiplex PCR. Of about 150,000 clones listed, under 85% are singletons. CDR1 and CDR2 (germline): SGHDN, FVKESK. Trimming removed 0 bases at V and 12 bases at J, with 18 bases between. This CDR3 is built from 15 residues. Material: peripheral blood. The clonotype originates from a man aged 55 to 70 with COVID-19, enrolled during active disease. The V and J genes are TRBV14 and TRBJ2-1; D remains ambiguous. CDR3 nucleotide sequence: TGTGCCAGCAGCCAAGAGGTATCGTGGCGGAAGCTGCAGTTCTTC. It is translated as CASSQEVSWRKLQFF.